This T cell receptor beta chain was sequenced for a study of cytomegalovirus exposure and HLA in healthy donors. Overall study findings and caveats: The majority of TCR sequences were rare, yet some public TCRs appeared in many donors.

Measured with immunoSEQ multiplex PCR; TCRdb has only the in-frame clones, and not every one. The sample holds roughly 180,000 clones, around 84% seen once. Worth noting for this clone: The antigen remains undetermined.

The CDR3 is made up of 15 amino acids. The V and J ends lost 4 bases and 7 bases, in that order; junction bases with no gene match: 11. CDR1 SGHDT and CDR2 YYEEEE come from the germline V gene. Source material: PBMCs. The chain employs TRBV5-6 and TRBJ2-7; 10 nucleotides agree with TRBD1. The TCR was taken from a man in his late teens or twenties in good health and CMV-seropositive. CDR3 nucleotides: TGTGCCAGCAGCATGTTGGGACAGGGGACGGAGGAGCAGTACTTC. This sequence encodes CASSMLGQGTEEQYF.